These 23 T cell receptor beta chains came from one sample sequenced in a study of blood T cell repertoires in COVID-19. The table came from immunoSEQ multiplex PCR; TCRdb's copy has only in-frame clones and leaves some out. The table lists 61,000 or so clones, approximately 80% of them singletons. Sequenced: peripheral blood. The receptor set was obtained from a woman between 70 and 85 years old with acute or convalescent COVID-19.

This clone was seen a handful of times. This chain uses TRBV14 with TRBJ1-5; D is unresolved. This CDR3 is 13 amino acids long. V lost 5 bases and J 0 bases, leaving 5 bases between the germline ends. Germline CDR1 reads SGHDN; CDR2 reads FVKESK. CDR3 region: CASSANSNQPQHF. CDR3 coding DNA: TGTGCCAGCAGCGCTAATAGCAATCAGCCCCAGCATTTT.

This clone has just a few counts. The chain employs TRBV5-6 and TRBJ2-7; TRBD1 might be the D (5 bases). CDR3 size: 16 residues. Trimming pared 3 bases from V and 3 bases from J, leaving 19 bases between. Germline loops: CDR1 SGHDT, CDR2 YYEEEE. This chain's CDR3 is CASSSSTGYQGYEQYF. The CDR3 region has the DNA TGTGCCAGCAGCTCGAGCACCGGCTACCAGGGCTACGAGCAGTACTTC.

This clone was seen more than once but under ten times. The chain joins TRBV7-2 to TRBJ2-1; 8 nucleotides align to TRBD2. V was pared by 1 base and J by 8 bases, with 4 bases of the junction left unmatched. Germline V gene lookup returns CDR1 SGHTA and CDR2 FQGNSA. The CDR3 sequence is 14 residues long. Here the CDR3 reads CASSLVRGVYEQFF. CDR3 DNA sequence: TGTGCCAGCAGCTTAGTGCGGGGGGTGTATGAGCAGTTCTTC.

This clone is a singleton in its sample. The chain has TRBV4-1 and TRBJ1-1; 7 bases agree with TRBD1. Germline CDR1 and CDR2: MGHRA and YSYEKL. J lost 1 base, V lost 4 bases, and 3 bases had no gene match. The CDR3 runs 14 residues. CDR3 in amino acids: CASSRGQENTEAFF. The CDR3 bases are TGCGCCAGCAGCCGCGGACAGGAGAACACTGAAGCTTTCTTT.

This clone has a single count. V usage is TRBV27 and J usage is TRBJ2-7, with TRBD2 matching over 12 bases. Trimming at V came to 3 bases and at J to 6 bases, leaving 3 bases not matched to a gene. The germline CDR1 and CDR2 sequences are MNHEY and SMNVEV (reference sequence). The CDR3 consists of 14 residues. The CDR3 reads CASSFRLAGAEQYF. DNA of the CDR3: TGTGCCAGCAGTTTCAGACTAGCGGGGGCCGAGCAGTACTTC.

CDR3 in DNA: TGTGCCAGCAGCTTAGAGACAGGTCGCTATGGCTACACCTTC. This gives the protein CASSLETGRYGYTF. The V gene is TRBV7-6, the J gene TRBJ1-2, with D possibly matching TRBD1 (6 bases). The CDR3 has 14 amino acids. With 1 base removed from V and 4 bases from J, the gap between germline ends came to 10 bases. Germline lookup yields CDR1 SGHVS and CDR2 FNYEAQ. Full variable domain (outside the CDR3, taken from reference TRBV7-6 and TRBJ1-2): GAGVSQSPRYKVTKRGQDVALRCDPISGHVSLYWYRQALGQGPEFLTYFNYEAQQDKSGLPNDRFSAERPEGSISTLTIQRTEQRDSAMYRCASSLETGRYGYTFGSGTRLTVV.

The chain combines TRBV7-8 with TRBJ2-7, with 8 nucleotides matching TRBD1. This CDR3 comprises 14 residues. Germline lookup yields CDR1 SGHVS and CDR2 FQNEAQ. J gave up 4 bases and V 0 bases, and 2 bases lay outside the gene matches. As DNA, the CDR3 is TGTGCCAGCAGCTTAGCGACAGGGGTTTACGAGCAGTACTTC. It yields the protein CASSLATGVYEQYF.

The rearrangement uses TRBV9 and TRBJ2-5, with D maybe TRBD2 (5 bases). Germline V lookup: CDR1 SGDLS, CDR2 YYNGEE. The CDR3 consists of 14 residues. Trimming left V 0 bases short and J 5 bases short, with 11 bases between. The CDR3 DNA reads TGTGCCAGCAGCGTAGTGGCTAGCTCGGAGACCCAGTACTTC. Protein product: CASSVVASSETQYF.

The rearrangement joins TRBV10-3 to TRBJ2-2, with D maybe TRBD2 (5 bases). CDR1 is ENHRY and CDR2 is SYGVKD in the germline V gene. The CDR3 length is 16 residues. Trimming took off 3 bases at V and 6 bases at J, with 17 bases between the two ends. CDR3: CAISENRRGSSGELFF. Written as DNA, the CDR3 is TGTGCCATCAGTGAAAACAGAAGAGGGTCGTCCGGGGAGCTGTTTTTT.

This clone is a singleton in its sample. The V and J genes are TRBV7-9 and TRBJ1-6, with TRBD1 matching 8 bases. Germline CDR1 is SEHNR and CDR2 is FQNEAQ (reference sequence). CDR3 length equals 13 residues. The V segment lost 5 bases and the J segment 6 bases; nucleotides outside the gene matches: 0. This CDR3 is CASSGQGNSPLHF. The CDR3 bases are TGTGCCAGCAGCGGACAGGGTAATTCACCCCTCCACTTT.

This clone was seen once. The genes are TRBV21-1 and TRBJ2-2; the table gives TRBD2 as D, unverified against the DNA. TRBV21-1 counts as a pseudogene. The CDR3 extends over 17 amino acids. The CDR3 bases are TGTGCCAGCAGCAAAGATATGACTAGCGGGGGCCCCGAGGAGCTGTTTTTT. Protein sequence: CASSKDMTSGGPEELFF.

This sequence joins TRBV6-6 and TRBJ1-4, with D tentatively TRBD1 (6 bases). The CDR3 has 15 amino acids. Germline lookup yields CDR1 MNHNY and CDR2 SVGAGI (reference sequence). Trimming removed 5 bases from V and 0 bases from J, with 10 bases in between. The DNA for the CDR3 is TGTGCCAGCAGTCGAACAGGGACAACTAATGAAAAACTGTTTTTT. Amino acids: CASSRTGTTNEKLFF.

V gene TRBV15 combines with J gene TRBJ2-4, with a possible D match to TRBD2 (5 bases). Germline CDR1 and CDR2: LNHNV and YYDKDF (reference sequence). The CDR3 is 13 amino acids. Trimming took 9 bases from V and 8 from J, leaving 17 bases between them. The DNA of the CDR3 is TGTGCCACAGAACCGGGGAACGGGTACATTCAGTACTTC. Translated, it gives CATEPGNGYIQYF.

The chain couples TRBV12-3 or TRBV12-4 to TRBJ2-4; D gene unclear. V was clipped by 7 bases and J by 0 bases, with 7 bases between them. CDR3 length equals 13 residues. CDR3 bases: TGTGCCAGCAACGAACAAGCCAAAAACATTCAGTACTTC. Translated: CASNEQAKNIQYF.

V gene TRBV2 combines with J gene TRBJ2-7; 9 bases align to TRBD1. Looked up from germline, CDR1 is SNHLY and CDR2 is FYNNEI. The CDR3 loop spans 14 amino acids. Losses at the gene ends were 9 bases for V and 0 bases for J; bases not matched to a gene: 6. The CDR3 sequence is CARQGAGSSYEQYF. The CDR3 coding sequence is TGTGCCAGACAGGGGGCGGGTAGCTCCTACGAGCAGTACTTC.

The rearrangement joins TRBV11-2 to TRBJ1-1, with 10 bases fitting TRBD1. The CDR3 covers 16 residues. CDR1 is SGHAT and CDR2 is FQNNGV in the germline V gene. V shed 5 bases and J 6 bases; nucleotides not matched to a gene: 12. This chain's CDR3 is CASSPDRGRGGAEAFF. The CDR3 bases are TGTGCCAGCAGCCCCGACAGGGGGCGCGGTGGAGCTGAAGCTTTCTTT.

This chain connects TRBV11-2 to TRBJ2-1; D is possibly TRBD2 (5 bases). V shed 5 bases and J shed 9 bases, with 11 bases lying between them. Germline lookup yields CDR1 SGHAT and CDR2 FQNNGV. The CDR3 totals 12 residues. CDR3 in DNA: TGTGCCAGCAGCGGGCGGGCGCCTGAGCAGTTCTTC. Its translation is CASSGRAPEQFF.

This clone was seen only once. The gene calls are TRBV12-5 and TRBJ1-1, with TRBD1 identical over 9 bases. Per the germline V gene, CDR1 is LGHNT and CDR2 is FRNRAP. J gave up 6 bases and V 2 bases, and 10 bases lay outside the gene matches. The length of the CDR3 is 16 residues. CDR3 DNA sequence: TGTGCTAGTGGTTTGCCCGTCGGACAGGGGATCCCTGAAGCTTTCTTT. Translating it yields CASGLPVGQGIPEAFF. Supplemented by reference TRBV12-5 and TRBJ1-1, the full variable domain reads DARVTQTPRHKVTEMGQEVTMRCQPILGHNTVFWYRQTMMQGLELLAYFRNRAPLDDSGMPKDRFSAEMPDATLATLKIQPSEPRDSAVYFCASGLPVGQGIPEAFFGQGTRLTVV.

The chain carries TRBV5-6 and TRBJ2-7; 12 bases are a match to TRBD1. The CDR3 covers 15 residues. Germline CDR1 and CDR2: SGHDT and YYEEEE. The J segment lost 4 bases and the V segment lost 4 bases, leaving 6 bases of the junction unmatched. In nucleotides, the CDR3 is TGTGCCAGCAGCGCGGGACAGGGGGCCCTTTACGAGCAGTACTTC. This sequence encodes CASSAGQGALYEQYF.

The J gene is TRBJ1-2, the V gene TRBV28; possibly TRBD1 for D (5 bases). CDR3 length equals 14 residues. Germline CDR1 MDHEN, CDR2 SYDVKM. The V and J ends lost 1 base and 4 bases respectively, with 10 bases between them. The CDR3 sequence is CASSLFDRTYGYTF. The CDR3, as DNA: TGTGCCAGCAGTTTATTTGACAGAACCTATGGCTACACCTTC.

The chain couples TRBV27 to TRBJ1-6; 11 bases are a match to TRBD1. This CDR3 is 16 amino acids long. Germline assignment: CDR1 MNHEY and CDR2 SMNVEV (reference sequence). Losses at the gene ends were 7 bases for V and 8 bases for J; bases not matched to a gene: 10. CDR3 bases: TGTGCCAGCACTCGCGGGACAGGGGGTGGCTATTCACCCCTCCACTTT. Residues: CASTRGTGGGYSPLHF.

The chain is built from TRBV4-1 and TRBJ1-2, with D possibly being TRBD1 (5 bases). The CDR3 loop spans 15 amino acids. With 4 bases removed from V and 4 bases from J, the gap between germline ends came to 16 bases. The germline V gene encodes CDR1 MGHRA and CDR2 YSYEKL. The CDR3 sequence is CASSRPVGEGYGYTF. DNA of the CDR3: TGCGCCAGCAGCCGCCCTGTAGGGGAGGGCTATGGCTACACCTTC.

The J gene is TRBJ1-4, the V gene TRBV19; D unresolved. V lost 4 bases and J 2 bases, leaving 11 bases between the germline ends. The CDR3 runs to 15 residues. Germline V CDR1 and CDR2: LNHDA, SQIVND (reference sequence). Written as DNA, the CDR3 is TGTGCCAGTAGTAACGGGGTTCGGACTAATGAAAAACTGTTTTTT. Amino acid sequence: CASSNGVRTNEKLFF.